Listed here are 3 T cell receptor beta chains from one sample, sequenced in a study of siplizumab effects on memory and regulatory T cells. Using immunoSEQ multiplex PCR, the repertoire was profiled, and TCRdb retains in-frame clones only, with some absent. The data contain over 55,000 clones, 70% to 90% of them singletons. The sequenced material came from memory CD4+ T cells sorted from blood. These receptors were collected from a human donor in good health.

This clone was seen just once. One end of the junction is discordant with germline, which a read error may explain. The chain recombines TRBV18 with TRBJ1-2; the match to TRBD1 covers 10 bases. Germline CDR1 reads KGHSH; CDR2 reads LQKENI. The CDR3 length is 13 residues. The CDR3 region has the DNA TGTGCCAGCTCATCGCCCGGGACAGGGGTCCTCCGCTTC. Its translation: CASSSPGTGVLRF.

The rearrangement uses TRBV5-6 and TRBJ2-6; D is unclear. V was cut by 1 base and J by 0 bases, with 8 bases left in between. Germline values: CDR1 SGHDT, CDR2 YYEEEE. The length of the CDR3 is 16 residues. The CDR3 DNA reads as TGTGCCAGCAGCTTGCAGGTGACCTCTGGGGCCAACGTCCTGACTTTC. Translating gives CASSLQVTSGANVLTF.

V gene TRBV5-6 combines with J gene TRBJ1-4; TRBD1 is a possible D gene (6 bases). In germline, CDR1 is SGHDT, CDR2 YYEEEE. The CDR3 sequence is 15 residues long. V lost 0 bases to trimming and J lost 1 base, with 7 bases between them. The DNA for the CDR3 is TGTGCCAGCAGCTTGGGAGGGGGAACTAATGAAAAACTGTTTTTT. Translating it yields CASSLGGGTNEKLFF.